These 8 T cell receptor beta chains were sequenced from one sample in a study of blood T cell repertoires in COVID-19. Data came from immunoSEQ multiplex PCR; TCRdb stores just in-frame clones and leaves some out. Counted here are around 220,000 clones, around 90% occurring once; the ten biggest clones make up roughly 15%. The sequencing input was PBMCs or T cells enriched from blood (not recorded which). The receptors stem from a man aged 25 to 40 who had been exposed to COVID-19.

This clone was picked up a small number of times. The CDR3 reads CASSLRDRGSQPQHF. In DNA form, the CDR3 reads TGCGCCAGCAGCCTCCGGGACAGGGGGAGTCAGCCCCAGCATTTT. This chain connects TRBV10-1 to TRBJ1-5, with 11 nucleotides matching TRBD1. The junction had 7 bases not matched to a gene; V was cut back by 6 bases and J by 6 bases. The germline V gene has CDR1 WNHNN and CDR2 SYGVQD (reference sequence). This CDR3 spans 15 amino acids.

The chain recombines TRBV5-4 with TRBJ1-2; 7 bases agree with TRBD1. V was pared by 4 bases and J by 4 bases, with 13 bases of the junction left unmatched. From germline, CDR1 is SGHNT and CDR2 YYREEE (reference sequence). The CDR3 runs 16 residues. CDR3 sequence reads: CASSLGAGQSIYGYTF. In DNA form, the CDR3 reads TGTGCCAGCAGCCTGGGTGCGGGACAGTCTATCTATGGCTACACCTTC.

The chain combines TRBV4-1 with TRBJ2-1; 11 positions agree with TRBD2. The germline V gene has CDR1 MGHRA and CDR2 YSYEKL. J gave up 9 bases and V 5 bases, and 9 bases lay outside the gene matches. CDR3 length: 15 amino acids. The CDR3 loop reads CASSNSGGASGEQFF. The CDR3 DNA reads TGCGCCAGCAGCAATAGCGGGGGGGCTTCAGGTGAGCAGTTCTTC.

The V and J genes are TRBV5-4 and TRBJ2-3, with a weak D call TRBD1 (5 bases). The CDR3 length is 11 residues. Trimming left V 4 bases short and J 7 bases short, with 7 bases between. Germline V gives CDR1 SGHNT, CDR2 YYREEE (reference sequence). The CDR3 nucleotides read TGTGCCAGCAGCGACAGCTATACGCAGTATTTT. Protein: CASSDSYTQYF.

The chain has TRBV19 and TRBJ1-1; no firm D call. Trimming shortened V by 5 bases and J by 3 bases, and 10 bases separated the two germline ends. The germline gives CDR1 LNHDA, CDR2 SQIVND (reference sequence). The CDR3 has 13 amino acids. For the CDR3, the DNA is TGTGCCAGTAGTTACGGGAGGGACACTGAAGCTTTCTTT. This gives the protein CASSYGRDTEAFF.

V and J are TRBV20-1 and TRBJ1-1, with 8 bases identical to TRBD1. This CDR3 has 11 amino acids. The V gene end was trimmed by 7 bases and the J gene end by 10 bases; junction bases not matched to a gene: 8. Germline loops: CDR1 DFQATT, CDR2 SNEGSKA (reference sequence). In DNA form, the CDR3 reads TGCAGTGGAGAGACAGGGGTGTTAGCTTTCTTT. Protein product: CSGETGVLAFF.

The chain joins TRBV12-5 to TRBJ1-2; D call uncertain. V was cut by 0 bases and J by 7 bases, with 21 bases left in between. Germline V CDR1 and CDR2: LGHNT, FRNRAP. The CDR3 has 17 amino acids. CDR3 amino acids: CASGLVLLPAIGSGYTF. The CDR3 region has the DNA TGTGCTAGTGGTTTGGTACTCCTCCCCGCAATAGGGAGTGGCTACACCTTC.

The genes are TRBV5-1 and TRBJ2-6, with D maybe TRBD1 (6 bases). The CDR3 consists of 15 residues. Looked up from germline, CDR1 is SGHRS and CDR2 is YFSETQ. V shed 1 base and J shed 6 bases, with 11 bases lying between them. CDR3 nucleotide sequence: TGCGCCAGCAGCTTGACACAGGGAACGGCCAACGTCCTGACTTTC. Protein: CASSLTQGTANVLTF. Based on the CDR3 plus reference TRBV5-1 and TRBJ2-6, the full variable domain is KAGVTQTPRYLIKTRGQQVTLSCSPISGHRSVSWYQQTPGQGLQFLFEYFSETQRNKGNFPGRFSGRQFSNSRSEMNVSTLELGDSALYLCASSLTQGTANVLTFGAGSRLTVL.